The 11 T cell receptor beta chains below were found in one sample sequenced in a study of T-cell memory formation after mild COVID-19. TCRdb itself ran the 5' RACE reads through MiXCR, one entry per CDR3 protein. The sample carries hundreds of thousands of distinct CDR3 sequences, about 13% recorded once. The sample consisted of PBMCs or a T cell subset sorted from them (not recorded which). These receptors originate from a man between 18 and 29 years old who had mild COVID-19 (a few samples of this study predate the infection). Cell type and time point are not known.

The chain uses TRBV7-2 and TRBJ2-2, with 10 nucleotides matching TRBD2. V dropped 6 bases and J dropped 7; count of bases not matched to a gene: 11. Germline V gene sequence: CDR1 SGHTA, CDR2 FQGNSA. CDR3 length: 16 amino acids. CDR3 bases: TGTGCCAGCAGGGCTCCGAGCGGGGGGGCGAGCGGGGAGCTGTTTTTT. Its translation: CASRAPSGGASGELFF.

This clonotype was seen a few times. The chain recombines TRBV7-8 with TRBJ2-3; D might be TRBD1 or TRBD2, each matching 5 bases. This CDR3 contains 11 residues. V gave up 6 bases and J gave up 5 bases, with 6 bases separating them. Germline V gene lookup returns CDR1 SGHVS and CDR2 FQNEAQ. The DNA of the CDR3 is TGTGCCAGCAGGGGGGTAGATACGCAGTATTTT. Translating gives CASRGVDTQYF.

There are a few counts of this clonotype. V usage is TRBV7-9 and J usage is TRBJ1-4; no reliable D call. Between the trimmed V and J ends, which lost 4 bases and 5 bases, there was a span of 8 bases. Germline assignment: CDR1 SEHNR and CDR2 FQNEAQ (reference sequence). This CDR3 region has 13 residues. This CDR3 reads CASSWAGNEKLFF. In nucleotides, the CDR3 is TGTGCCAGCAGCTGGGCCGGGAATGAAAAACTGTTTTTT.

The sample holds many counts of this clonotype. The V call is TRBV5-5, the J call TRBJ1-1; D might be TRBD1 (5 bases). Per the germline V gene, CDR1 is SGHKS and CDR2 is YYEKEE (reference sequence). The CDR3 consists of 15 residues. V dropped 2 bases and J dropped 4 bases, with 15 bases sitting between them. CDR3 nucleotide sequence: TGTGCCAGCAGCTTAGGGCCCCCCGGGGGCACTGAAGCTTTCTTT. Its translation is CASSLGPPGGTEAFF.

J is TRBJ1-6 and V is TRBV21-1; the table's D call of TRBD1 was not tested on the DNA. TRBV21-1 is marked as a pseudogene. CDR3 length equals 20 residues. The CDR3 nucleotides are TGTGCCAGCAGCAAATTCCGGGTCGAAGAAAGGAGCTCCTATAATTCACCCCTCCACTTT. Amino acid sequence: CASSKFRVEERSSYNSPLHF.

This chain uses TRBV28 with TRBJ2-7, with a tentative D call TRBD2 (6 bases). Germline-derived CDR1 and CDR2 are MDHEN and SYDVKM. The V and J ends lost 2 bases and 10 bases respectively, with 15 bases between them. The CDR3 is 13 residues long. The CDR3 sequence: CASSLGGTVLQYV. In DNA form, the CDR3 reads TGTGCCAGCAGTTTAGGCGGGACGGTCCTCCAGTACGTC.

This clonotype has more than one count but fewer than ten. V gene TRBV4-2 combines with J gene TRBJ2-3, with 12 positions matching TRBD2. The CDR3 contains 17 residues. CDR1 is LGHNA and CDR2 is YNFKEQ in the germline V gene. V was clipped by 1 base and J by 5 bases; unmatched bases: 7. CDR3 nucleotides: TGTGCCAGCAGCCAAGGCCCTAGCGGGGGGGCGGAAGATACGCAGTATTTT. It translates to CASSQGPSGGAEDTQYF.

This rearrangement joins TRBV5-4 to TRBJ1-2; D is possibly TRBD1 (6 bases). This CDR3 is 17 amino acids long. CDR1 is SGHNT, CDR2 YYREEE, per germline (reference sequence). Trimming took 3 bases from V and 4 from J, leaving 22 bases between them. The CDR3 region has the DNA TGTGCCAGCAGCTCTATGGCCGGGGGCGGGACATTCTATGGCTACACCTTC. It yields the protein CASSSMAGGGTFYGYTF.

DNA for the CDR3: TGTGCCAGCAGCACCTCCGGGACAGCCTCAAGGGAGACCCAGTACTTC. The encoded protein is CASSTSGTASRETQYF. The chain is built from TRBV7-3 and TRBJ2-5; 7 bases fit TRBD1. The CDR3 consists of 16 residues. Germline CDR1 reads SGHTA; CDR2 reads FQGTGA. The ends lost 5 bases at V and 5 bases at J; junction bases unmatched: 14.

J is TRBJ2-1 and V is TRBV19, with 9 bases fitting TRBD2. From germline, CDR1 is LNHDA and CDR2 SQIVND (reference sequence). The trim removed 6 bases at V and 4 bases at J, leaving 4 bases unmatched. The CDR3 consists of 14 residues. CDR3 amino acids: CASRWTSAYNEQFF. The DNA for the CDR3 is TGTGCCAGTAGGTGGACTAGCGCATACAATGAGCAGTTCTTC.

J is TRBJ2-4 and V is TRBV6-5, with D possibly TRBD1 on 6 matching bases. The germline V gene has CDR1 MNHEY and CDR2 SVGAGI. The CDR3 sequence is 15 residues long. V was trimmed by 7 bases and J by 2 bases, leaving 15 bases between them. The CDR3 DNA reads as TGTGCCAGCACCTTTAGGGGGATCACCAAAAACATTCAGTACTTC. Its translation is CASTFRGITKNIQYF.